This TCR beta chain comes out of a study of T cell responses to AZD1222 COVID-19 vaccine listed by TCRdb under 2021. Background for the entire study: Because spike-specific TCR depth and breadth did not differ between the two schedules, AZD1222 recipients who got a second dose at roughly 4 weeks were pooled with those who got a second dose at roughly 12 weeks. A total of about 230 trial participants underwent TCR sequencing, of whom around 200 received two doses of AZD1222 and approximately 25 received two doses of the MenACWY control vaccine. Trial participants were enrolled by age into 18-55, 56-69 and 70-plus year subgroups, with roughly 160, 29 and 62 TCR-sequenced participants respectively. Paper-wide results and their limitations: Reportedly, close to half of the unique spike-specific TCRs recognized epitopes lying outside the regions that are mutated in the B.1.351 and B.1.1.7 variants. No day 14 peak-response samples were available, so repertoires were characterized only after the peak T cell response. Participants were mostly white British and included more females than males, and it was suggested by the authors that clonal diversity may have been underestimated. Conclusions about previously exposed vaccinees were limited because only six or seven AZD1222 recipients were SARS-CoV-2 seropositive at baseline. Vaccine-associated CD4 TCRs spanned the whole spike protein, with dominant responses in regions 160-218 and 743-854. After two AZD1222 doses, spike-specific TCR breadth and depth were significantly higher than at day 0 and than in MenACWY recipients. The 56-69-year group was small, and its depth increase did not reach significance, likely because of low power.

The time point label, as the study defines it: baseline before first vaccination. Vaccinee samples were obtained from the UK trials COV001 and COV002, which included a single-blind randomized controlled phase 2/3 trial of AZD1222 (ChAdOx1 nCoV-19) in healthy adults. For TCRbeta chain sequencing, PBMC samples from trial participants were taken at day 0 and at day 28 after the second dose. The CDR3 regions of human TCRbeta chains were subjected to immunosequencing. Under the source paper's analysis protocol: Repertoire TCRs were matched against a reference library of SARS-CoV-2-specific TCRs generated with the MIRA antigen-specificity platform. Breadth meant the fraction of unique TCRs that were SARS-CoV-2-associated, whereas depth meant the fraction of total T cells that were SARS-CoV-2-associated. Using the MIRA data, each spike-specific TCR was mapped to the spike region that the TCR reacts to and placed in a CD4 or CD8 class. Log10-transformed breadth and depth values were compared by one-way ANOVA with Sidak's multiple comparisons tests. This is the immuneACCESS table as TCRdb keeps it, with only in-frame sequences that have V and J called. A part of the clones is gone; compared with another copy, unresolved V genes explain less than half, and the rest is unexplained. That table gives V, J and clone size, and the DNA gave D and trimming. The sample contains about 180,000 clones, less than 90% of them found a single time. The leading ten clones occupy approximately 1.8% of the sample.

Concerning this clone itself: Its antigen has not been determined. Base qualities were left out, and no much larger clone turns up one base away.

The germline V gene (reference sequence) gives CDR1 as MNHEY and CDR2 as SMNVEV. V and J are truncated by 5 bases and 0 bases respectively, leaving an intervening sequence of 8 bases. The CDR3 covers 15 residues, taking in both the cysteine and the phenylalanine. CDR3 DNA only is kept here, 45 bases in frame from base 1. The clonotype was recovered from an adult in good health. This chain joins TRBV27 to TRBJ1-6; no D gene is confidently identified. This sample comprised peripheral blood, obtained on day 0 of AZD1222 vaccination. The CDR3 protein: CASSRESSYNSPLHF. The DNA sequence is given as TGTGCCAGCAGTAGGGAAAGCTCCTATAATTCACCCCTCCACTTT.